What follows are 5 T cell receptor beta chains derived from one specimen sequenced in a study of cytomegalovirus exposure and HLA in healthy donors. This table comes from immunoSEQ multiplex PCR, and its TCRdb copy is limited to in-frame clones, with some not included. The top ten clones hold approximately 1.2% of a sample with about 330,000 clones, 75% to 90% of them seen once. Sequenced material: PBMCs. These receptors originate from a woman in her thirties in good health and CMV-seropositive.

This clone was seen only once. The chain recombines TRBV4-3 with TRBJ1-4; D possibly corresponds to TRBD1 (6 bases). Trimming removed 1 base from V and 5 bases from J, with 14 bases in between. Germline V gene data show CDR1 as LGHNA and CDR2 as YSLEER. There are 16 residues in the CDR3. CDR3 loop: CASSQGGRPGNEKLFF. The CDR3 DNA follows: TGCGCCAGCAGCCAAGGGGGGCGGCCCGGAAATGAAAAACTGTTTTTT.

CDR3 DNA: TGCAGCGTCGGCAACAGGGGATGGGAGCAGTTCTTC. This translates into CSVGNRGWEQFF. The chain joins TRBV29-1 to TRBJ2-1, with 7 bases matching TRBD1. This CDR3 has 12 residues. The germline gives CDR1 SQVTM, CDR2 ANQGSEA. Trimming took 6 bases from V and 10 from J; bases not matched to a gene: 9.

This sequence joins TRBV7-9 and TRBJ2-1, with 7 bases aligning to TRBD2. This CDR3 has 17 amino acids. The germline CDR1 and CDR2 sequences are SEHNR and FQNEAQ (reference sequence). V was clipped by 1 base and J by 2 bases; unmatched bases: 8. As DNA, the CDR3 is TGTGCCAGCAGCTTAGGGTCCCTGGCGGGAGCCTACAATGAGCAGTTCTTC. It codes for CASSLGSLAGAYNEQFF.

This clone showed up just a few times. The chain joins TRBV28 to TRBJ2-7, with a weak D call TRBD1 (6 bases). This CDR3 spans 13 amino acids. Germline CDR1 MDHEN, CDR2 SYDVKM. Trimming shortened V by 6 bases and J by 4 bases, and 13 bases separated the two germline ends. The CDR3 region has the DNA TGTGCCAGCAGCCCGGGACATAAATACGAGCAGTACTTC. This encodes CASSPGHKYEQYF.

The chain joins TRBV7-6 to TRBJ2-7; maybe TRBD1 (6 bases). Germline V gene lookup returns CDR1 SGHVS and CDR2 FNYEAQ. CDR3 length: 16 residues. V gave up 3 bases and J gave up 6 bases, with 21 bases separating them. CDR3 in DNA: TGTGCCAGCAGCTTTGAGGGGGAACAGGCGGGCGCCGAGCAGTACTTC. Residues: CASSFEGEQAGAEQYF.